Presented here are 10 T cell receptor beta chains from one specimen sequenced in a study of cytomegalovirus exposure and HLA in healthy donors (dated by TCRdb to the late 2010s). Library preparation was by the immunoSEQ multiplex PCR assay. A mixture of 60 forward primers for TCR Vbeta segments and 13 reverse primers for TCR Jbeta segments was used in the multiplex PCR. Sourced from immuneACCESS, this table was stored by TCRdb with only in-frame sequences that have V and J called. A share of the clones is absent; for the studies checked, an unresolved V gene accounts for under half, and the remainder has no known explanation. For this sample the table gives over 100,000 clones, of which under 85% were detected only once. The ten largest clones take up around 5% of the sample. Sequenced sample: PBMCs. The receptors stem from a man aged 25 to 40 in good health and CMV-seropositive.

The chain links TRBV2 to TRBJ1-3; D is unclear. The CDR3 is 11 amino acids. Between the trimmed V and J ends, which lost 7 bases and 4 bases, there was a span of 5 bases. Germline V gene data show CDR1 as SNHLY and CDR2 as FYNNEI. DNA of the CDR3: TGTGCCAGCAAACAGGGAAACACCATATATTTT. Amino acid sequence: CASKQGNTIYF.

The J gene is TRBJ2-7, the V gene TRBV6-5; 11 bases line up with TRBD1. The CDR3 sequence is 16 residues long. The J segment lost 6 bases and the V segment lost 4 bases, leaving 11 bases of the junction unmatched. CDR1 is MNHEY, CDR2 SVGAGI, per germline. The CDR3 here is CASSSLPDRGLCEQYF. Written as DNA, the CDR3 is TGTGCCAGCAGTTCACTGCCGGACAGGGGGCTCTGCGAGCAGTACTTC.

CDR3 loop: CSVEGGTWGYTF. The CDR3 region has the DNA TGCAGCGTTGAGGGAGGGACCTGGGGCTACACCTTC. The chain couples TRBV29-1 to TRBJ1-2, with D possibly being TRBD1 (5 bases). Germline assignment: CDR1 SQVTM and CDR2 ANQGSEA. V lost 3 bases and J 8 bases, leaving 13 bases between the germline ends. The length of the CDR3 is 12 residues. Combining the CDR3 with reference TRBV29-1 and TRBJ1-2 gives the whole variable domain SAVISQKPSRDICQRGTSLTIQCQVDSQVTMMFWYRQQPGQSLTLIATANQGSEATYESGFVIDKFPISRPNLTFSTLTVSNMSPEDSSIYLCSVEGGTWGYTFGSGTRLTVV.

The chain combines TRBV7-8 with TRBJ2-1, with TRBD2 identical over 7 bases. V was pared by 4 bases and J by 1 base, with 1 base of the junction left unmatched. Germline CDR1 and CDR2: SGHVS and FQNEAQ. This CDR3 has 14 residues. This CDR3 is CASSWGGSYNEQFF. The CDR3 DNA is TGTGCCAGCAGCTGGGGGGGTTCCTACAATGAGCAGTTCTTC.

About this clone: Its ends do not fully match the called genes, so a read error is possible. The J gene is TRBJ1-2, the V gene TRBV6-6, with 7 bases that match TRBD1. The CDR3 length is 13 residues. CDR1 and CDR2 (germline): MNHNY, SVGAGI (reference sequence). The CDR3 DNA reads as TGTGCCACCCAGTTACTAGGGGGCGGCGGCTACCCCTTC. It yields the protein CATQLLGGGGYPF.

The V call is TRBV7-9, the J call TRBJ1-5; 10 bases match TRBD1. Germline-derived CDR1 and CDR2 are SEHNR and FQNEAQ (reference sequence). The V gene end was trimmed by 1 base and the J gene end by 6 bases; junction bases not matched to a gene: 3. CDR3 size: 15 residues. CDR3 in amino acids: CASSLGTGGGQPQHF. In DNA, the CDR3 is TGTGCCAGCAGCTTAGGGACAGGGGGAGGTCAGCCCCAGCATTTT.

A remark on this clone: Other DNA sequences of this sample code for an identical CDR3. The rearrangement links TRBV7-9 to TRBJ2-2, with no clear D. CDR3 length: 16 amino acids. Trimming stripped 5 bases from V and 4 bases from J, with 17 bases between. Looked up from germline, CDR1 is SEHNR and CDR2 is FQNEAQ (reference sequence). CDR3 sequence reads: CASSLTETIFTGELFF. The DNA of the CDR3 is TGTGCCAGCAGCCTAACCGAGACAATCTTCACCGGGGAGCTGTTTTTT.

The genes are TRBV19 and TRBJ1-1, with D uncertain. Deletions cut 2 bases from V and 0 bases from J, with 16 bases between. This CDR3 has 17 amino acids. Germline-derived CDR1 and CDR2 are LNHDA and SQIVND (reference sequence). CDR3 bases: TGTGCCAGTAGTATACGACAAGGGAGTAGGGTGAACACTGAAGCTTTCTTT. Translated: CASSIRQGSRVNTEAFF.

Notes on this clone: An end of the junction does not agree with germline; a read error may underlie this. The V and J genes are TRBV6-6 and TRBJ2-3; D perhaps matches TRBD1 (5 bases). This CDR3 is 11 amino acids long. Looked up from germline, CDR1 is MNHNY and CDR2 is SVGAGI (reference sequence). CDR3 sequence reads: CASSYGQGKDF. The CDR3 nucleotides read TGTGCCAGCAGTTACGGGCAGGGCAAGGATTTT.

The chain joins TRBV7-2 to TRBJ1-5; D unclear. Germline assignment: CDR1 SGHTA and CDR2 FQGNSA. This CDR3 comprises 14 residues. V was shortened by 5 bases and J by 1 base, with 9 bases between the two germline ends. The CDR3 reads CASSVTGSNQPQHF. For the CDR3, the DNA is TGTGCCAGCAGCGTGACCGGGAGCAATCAGCCCCAGCATTTT.